This TCR beta chain was profiled in a study of shared clonotypes between healthy human individuals. Regarding the study as a whole: Exclusively blood specimens were collected; tissue repertoires likely differ. Naive subsets typically showed greater estimated richness than memory subsets.

TCRdb's table, derived via immunoSEQ multiplex PCR, lists solely in-frame clones and lacks some. The data contain about 2 million clones, roughly 94% of them seen just once; the ten biggest clones take up about 1.1%. Points on this clone: Its target is not known. This same CDR3 is encoded by further DNA sequences in the sample.

Naive CD8 cells comprised CD45RO-negative, CCR7-positively selected cells, excluding terminally differentiated effector memory CD45RA+ cells. Germline values: CDR1 SGDLS, CDR2 YYNGEE. The J segment lost 6 bases and the V segment lost 3 bases, leaving 2 bases of the junction unmatched. This CDR3 spans 12 amino acids. The chain joins TRBV9 to TRBJ2-7, with 8 bases matching TRBD1. The TCR was taken from a man younger than 30 in good health. The sample consisted of naive CD8+ T cells sorted from blood. The CDR3 DNA follows: TGTGCCAGCAGCGCGACAGGGGCCGAGCAGTACTTC. Protein: CASSATGAEQYF.